A single sample gave rise to the 6 T cell receptor beta chains below, sequenced in a study of T cells in Graves' hyperthyroidism and ophthalmopathy. Researchers took RNA transcripts and amplified the TCR beta CDR3 regions from them. First-round RT-PCR with HTBI primers amplified the TCR CDR3 region. Each CDR3 protein is one row after TCRdb ran MiXCR on the multiplex PCR reads. The sample holds approximately 330,000 distinct CDR3 sequences, about 20% seen once. The specimen sequenced was blood. The source is a woman in her forties or fifties with Graves' hyperthyroidism.

The chain recombines TRBV7-8 with TRBJ2-3; 9 nucleotides agree with TRBD2. J lost 4 bases, V lost 2 bases, and 13 bases had no gene match. Looked up from germline, CDR1 is SGHVS and CDR2 is FQNEAQ. The CDR3 length is 18 residues. This CDR3 is CASSLNAGAGGGSDTQYF. In nucleotides, the CDR3 is TGTGCCAGCAGCTTAAACGCGGGAGCGGGAGGTGGGTCAGATACGCAGTATTTT.

The chain joins TRBV6-1 to TRBJ1-2, with a tentative D call TRBD1 (6 bases). The CDR3 sequence is 14 residues long. Germline V gene lookup returns CDR1 MNHNS and CDR2 SASEGT. V lost 6 bases and J 5 bases, leaving 16 bases between the germline ends. CDR3 in DNA: TGTGCCAGCAGACCCGGGGGGGGGCGGTATGGCTACACCTTC. Translated: CASRPGGGRYGYTF.

This chain connects TRBV4-1 to TRBJ2-1; 11 bases are shared with TRBD2. Per germline, CDR1 MGHRA and CDR2 YSYEKL. The CDR3 spans 16 residues. Trimming cost V 3 bases and J 1 base; bases outside gene matches: 2. The CDR3 is CASSHLAGGSYNEQFF. For the CDR3, the DNA is TGCGCCAGCAGCCATTTAGCGGGGGGGTCCTACAATGAGCAGTTCTTC.

Many counts were recorded for this clonotype. The chain couples TRBV30 to TRBJ2-7; possibly TRBD2 for D (5 bases). V was cut by 4 bases and J by 2 bases, with 15 bases left in between. Germline CDR1 GTSNPN, CDR2 SVGIG (reference sequence). The CDR3 extends over 14 amino acids. The CDR3 loop reads CAWKAGVETYEQYF. CDR3 in DNA: TGTGCCTGGAAGGCGGGCGTCGAGACCTACGAGCAGTACTTC.

This clonotype has ten or more counts. The genes are TRBV28 and TRBJ2-3; 7 bases line up with TRBD1. Germline V CDR1 and CDR2: MDHEN, SYDVKM. J gave up 4 bases and V 4 bases, and 8 bases lay outside the gene matches. The CDR3 is 15 amino acids. DNA of the CDR3: TGTGCCAGCAGTTCACCGGGACAGTTGTCAGATACGCAGTATTTT. The encoded protein is CASSSPGQLSDTQYF.

A few counts support this clonotype. The V call is TRBV9, the J call TRBJ1-2, with D uncertain. This CDR3 comprises 14 residues. CDR1 is SGDLS, CDR2 YYNGEE, per germline. The V gene lost 2 bases and the J gene lost 0 bases, with 8 bases spanning the gap. The CDR3 is CASSVSGANYGYTF. The CDR3 DNA reads as TGTGCCAGCAGCGTTTCGGGAGCTAACTATGGCTACACCTTC.